This entry describes one T cell receptor (beta chain). Original processing methods: Counts of nucleated cells, estimated from reference gene primer amplification, were obtained. Data came from immunoSEQ multiplex PCR; TCRdb stores just in-frame clones and leaves some out. V and J calls and clone size follow that table, whereas D and trimming were derived from the DNA. The sample comprises 200,000 to 250,000 clones, around 85% of which are singletons, and 6% to 7% rests with the top ten. This sample was taken from a study of blood T cell repertoires in COVID-19. Looking at the study overall: Donors in the United States, Italy and Spain gave samples during acute or convalescent COVID-19. Nucleic acid was either cDNA or gDNA, and it came from T cells, B-cell-depleted T cells, or PBMCs.

The sequence derives from a woman aged 55-70 years with active or convalescent COVID-19. Sequencing was performed on peripheral blood.

CDR3 DNA sequence: TGTGCCAGCAGCTTAGGGCTAGCGGGAGCTCAGGATGAGCAGTTCTTC. Its protein is CASSLGLAGAQDEQFF. The chain has TRBV7-6 and TRBJ2-1; 10 bases agree with TRBD2. The CDR3 totals 16 residues. With 1 base clipped from V and 8 bases from J, the junction kept 8 bases outside the gene matches. From germline, CDR1 is SGHVS and CDR2 FNYEAQ.